This passage covers 11 T cell receptor beta chains from one sample sequenced in a study of shared clonotypes between healthy human individuals. Some clones are missing from TCRdb's copy, which holds only in-frame ones; the method was immunoSEQ multiplex PCR. The repertoire holds 1.4 million to 1.5 million clones, roughly 96% seen once, with approximately 1.1% in the top ten. Material: naive CD4+ T cells sorted from blood. The subset: CD45RA+ positively selected. The source of these receptors is a young man in good health.

V usage is TRBV28 and J usage is TRBJ2-7; D is perhaps TRBD1 (6 bases). Trimming stripped 4 bases from V and 8 bases from J, with 15 bases between. This CDR3 contains 13 residues. CDR1 and CDR2 from the germline V gene are MDHEN and SYDVKM. CDR3 region: CASSSGTRNQQYF. The DNA of the CDR3 is TGTGCCAGCAGTTCCGGGACAAGAAACCAGCAGTACTTC.

This rearrangement joins TRBV5-4 to TRBJ2-5; D may be TRBD2 (6 bases). CDR3 size: 14 residues. Germline V gives CDR1 SGHNT, CDR2 YYREEE (reference sequence). V was shortened by 4 bases and J by 0 bases, with 10 bases between the two germline ends. The chain's CDR3 is CASSPRGYQETQYF. CDR3 DNA sequence: TGTGCCAGCAGCCCACGGGGGTACCAAGAGACCCAGTACTTC. The full variable domain, rest sourced from reference TRBV5-4 and TRBJ2-5, is ETGVTQSPTHLIKTRGQQVTLRCSSQSGHNTVSWYQQALGQGPQFIFQYYREEENGRGNFPPRFSGLQFPNYSSELNVNALELDDSALYLCASSPRGYQETQYFGPGTRLLVL.

The rearrangement joins TRBV5-4 to TRBJ2-2; D is possibly TRBD2 (6 bases). CDR3 length equals 15 residues. Trimming stripped 4 bases from V and 4 bases from J, with 14 bases between. Germline values: CDR1 SGHNT, CDR2 YYREEE (reference sequence). The CDR3 region is CASSDFGGATGELFF. The DNA for the CDR3 is TGTGCCAGCAGCGACTTTGGCGGGGCCACCGGGGAGCTGTTTTTT.

The chain employs TRBV6-5 and TRBJ2-5; D unclear. CDR3 length equals 14 residues. V was pared by 2 bases and J by 0 bases, with 7 bases between. Per germline, CDR1 MNHEY and CDR2 SVGAGI. The DNA of the CDR3 is TGTGCCAGCAGTTACACCGAAAACCAAGAGACCCAGTACTTC. Residues: CASSYTENQETQYF.

The genes are TRBV29-1 and TRBJ1-1; D is possibly TRBD1 (6 bases). This CDR3 contains 16 residues. Trimming cost V 7 bases and J 0 bases, with 21 bases left between them. Germline CDR1 reads SQVTM; CDR2 reads ANQGSEA. CDR3 DNA: TGCAGCGCTAACCGGGACACCCTGTTCATGAACACTGAAGCTTTCTTT. It translates to CSANRDTLFMNTEAFF.

V usage is TRBV29-1 and J usage is TRBJ2-3; TRBD2 matches at 11 bases. After removal of 7 bases from V and 9 bases from J, the junction contained 12 bases not matched to a gene. The CDR3 covers 14 residues. Germline CDR1 is SQVTM and CDR2 is ANQGSEA. CDR3 in DNA: TGCAGCGCCGGGATAGCGGGAGGGCGGCAGACGCAGTATTTT. This sequence encodes CSAGIAGGRQTQYF.

The rearrangement joins TRBV19 to TRBJ2-5; the D gene could be TRBD1 or TRBD2 (5 bases each). The V gene lost 5 bases and the J gene lost 2 bases, with 18 bases spanning the gap. Germline CDR1 is LNHDA and CDR2 is SQIVND (reference sequence). The CDR3 runs to 16 residues. The CDR3 DNA reads as TGTGCCAGTAGTTCGTTTATGGGACCCATTCAAGAGACCCAGTACTTC. It specifies CASSSFMGPIQETQYF.

The chain links TRBV6-1 to TRBJ2-1, with 8 bases aligning to TRBD1. The CDR3 loop spans 14 amino acids. Unmatched junction bases numbered 8, after V lost 6 bases and J lost 7 bases. Germline V lookup: CDR1 MNHNS, CDR2 SASEGT. The CDR3 here is CASRETGAGNEQFF. The DNA for the CDR3 is TGTGCCAGCAGAGAGACAGGGGCGGGTAATGAGCAGTTCTTC.

The rearrangement uses TRBV28 and TRBJ1-3; D gene ambiguous. Germline CDR1 is MDHEN and CDR2 is SYDVKM. V lost 3 bases to trimming and J lost 2 bases, with 11 bases between them. CDR3 size: 15 residues. In DNA form, the CDR3 reads TGTGCCAGCAGTTTCGGGATTGGGACTGGAAACACCATATATTTT. Translating gives CASSFGIGTGNTIYF.

This sequence joins TRBV30 and TRBJ1-5; D perhaps matches TRBD1 (5 bases). The CDR3 extends over 15 amino acids. Germline CDR1 reads GTSNPN; CDR2 reads SVGIG (reference sequence). V was clipped by 0 bases and J by 6 bases, with 15 bases between them. CDR3 sequence: CAWSVAAGNGQPQHF. In nucleotides, the CDR3 is TGTGCCTGGAGTGTAGCGGCAGGGAACGGTCAGCCCCAGCATTTT.

This sequence joins TRBV4-2 and TRBJ2-1; TRBD2 matches 7 bases. Germline V gives CDR1 LGHNA, CDR2 YNFKEQ. The junction had 11 bases not matched to a gene; V was cut back by 1 base and J by 8 bases. This CDR3 contains 16 residues. CDR3 amino acids: CASSQVSSGTTYEQFF. The CDR3 bases are TGTGCCAGCAGCCAAGTGTCCAGCGGGACTACCTATGAGCAGTTCTTC.